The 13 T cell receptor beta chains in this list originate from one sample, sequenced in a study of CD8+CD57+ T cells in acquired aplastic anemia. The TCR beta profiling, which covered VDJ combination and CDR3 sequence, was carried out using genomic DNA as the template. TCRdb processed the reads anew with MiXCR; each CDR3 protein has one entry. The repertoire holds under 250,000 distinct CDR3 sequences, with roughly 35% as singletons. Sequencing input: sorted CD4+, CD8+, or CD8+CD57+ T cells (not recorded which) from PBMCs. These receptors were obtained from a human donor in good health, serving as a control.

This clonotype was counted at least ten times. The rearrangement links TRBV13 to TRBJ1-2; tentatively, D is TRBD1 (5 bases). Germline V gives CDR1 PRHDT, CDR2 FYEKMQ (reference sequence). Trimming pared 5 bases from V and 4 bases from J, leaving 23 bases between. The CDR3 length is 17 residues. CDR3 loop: CASSPAGIGAGRYGYTF. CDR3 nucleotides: TGTGCCAGCAGCCCCGCCGGGATAGGCGCAGGGCGCTATGGCTACACCTTC.

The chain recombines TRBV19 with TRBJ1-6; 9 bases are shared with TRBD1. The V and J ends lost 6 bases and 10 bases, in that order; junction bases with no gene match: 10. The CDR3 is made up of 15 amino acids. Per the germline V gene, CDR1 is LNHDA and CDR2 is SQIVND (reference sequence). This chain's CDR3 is CASSSNPGQGSPLHF. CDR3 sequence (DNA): TGTGCCAGTAGCTCTAATCCGGGACAGGGCTCACCCCTCCACTTT.

In DNA, the CDR3 is TGTGCCATCAGGGGGCGCGAAATCTATGGCTACACCTTC. As protein: CAIRGREIYGYTF. The chain combines TRBV10-3 with TRBJ1-2; D is possibly TRBD1 (5 bases). V was cut by 6 bases and J by 4 bases, with 12 bases left in between. The CDR3 contains 13 residues. Germline assignment: CDR1 ENHRY and CDR2 SYGVKD.

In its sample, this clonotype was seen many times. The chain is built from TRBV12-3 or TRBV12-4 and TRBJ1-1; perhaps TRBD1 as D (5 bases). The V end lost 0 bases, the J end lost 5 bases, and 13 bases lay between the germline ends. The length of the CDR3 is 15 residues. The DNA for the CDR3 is TGTGCCAGCAGTTTAGCGCGATCAGGGACGACTGAAGCTTTCTTT. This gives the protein CASSLARSGTTEAFF.

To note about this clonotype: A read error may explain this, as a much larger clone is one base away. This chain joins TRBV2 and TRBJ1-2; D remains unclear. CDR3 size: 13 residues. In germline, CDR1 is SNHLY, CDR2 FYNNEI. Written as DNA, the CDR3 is TGTGCCGGCAGTGAATTGGGTCTCTATGGCTACACCTTC. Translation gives CAGSELGLYGYTF.

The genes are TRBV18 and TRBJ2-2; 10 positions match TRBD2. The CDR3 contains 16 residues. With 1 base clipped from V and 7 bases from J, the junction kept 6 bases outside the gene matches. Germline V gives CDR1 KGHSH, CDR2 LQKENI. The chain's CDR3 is CASSPLASGSGGELFF. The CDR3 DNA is TGTGCCAGCTCACCACTGGCTAGCGGGAGTGGCGGGGAGCTGTTTTTT.

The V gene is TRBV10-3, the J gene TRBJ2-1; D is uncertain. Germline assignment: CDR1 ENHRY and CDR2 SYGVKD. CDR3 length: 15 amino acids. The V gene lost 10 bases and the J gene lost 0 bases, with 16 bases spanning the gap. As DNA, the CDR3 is TGTGCCACCACGTCCTCAGAGAGCTCCTACAATGAGCAGTTCTTC. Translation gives CATTSSESSYNEQFF.

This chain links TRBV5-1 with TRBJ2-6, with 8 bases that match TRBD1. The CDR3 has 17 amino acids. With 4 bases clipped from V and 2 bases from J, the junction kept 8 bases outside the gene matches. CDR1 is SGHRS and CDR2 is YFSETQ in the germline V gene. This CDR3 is CASSRGQGNAGANVLTF. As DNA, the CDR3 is TGCGCCAGCAGCCGTGGACAGGGAAACGCTGGGGCCAACGTCCTGACTTTC.

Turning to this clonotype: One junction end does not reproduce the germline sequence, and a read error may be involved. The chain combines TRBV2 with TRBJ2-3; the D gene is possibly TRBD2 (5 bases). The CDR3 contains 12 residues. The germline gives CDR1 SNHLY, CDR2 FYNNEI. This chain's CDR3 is CASRLEGDAQYF. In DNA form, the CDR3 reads TGTGCTAGCAGATTAGAGGGAGATGCGCAGTATTTT.

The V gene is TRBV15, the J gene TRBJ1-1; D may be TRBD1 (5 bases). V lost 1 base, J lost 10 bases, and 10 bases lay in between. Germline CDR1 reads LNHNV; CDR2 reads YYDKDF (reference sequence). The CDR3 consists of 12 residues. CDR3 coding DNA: TGTGCCACCAGCAGAGTAGGGGCTGGAGCTTTCTTT. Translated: CATSRVGAGAFF.

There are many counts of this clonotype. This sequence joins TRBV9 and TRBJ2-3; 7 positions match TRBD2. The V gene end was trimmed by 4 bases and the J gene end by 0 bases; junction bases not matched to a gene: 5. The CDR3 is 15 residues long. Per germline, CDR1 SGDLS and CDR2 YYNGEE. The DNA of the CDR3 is TGTGCCAGCAGCAACCGGGGGGTTAGCACAGATACGCAGTATTTT. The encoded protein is CASSNRGVSTDTQYF.

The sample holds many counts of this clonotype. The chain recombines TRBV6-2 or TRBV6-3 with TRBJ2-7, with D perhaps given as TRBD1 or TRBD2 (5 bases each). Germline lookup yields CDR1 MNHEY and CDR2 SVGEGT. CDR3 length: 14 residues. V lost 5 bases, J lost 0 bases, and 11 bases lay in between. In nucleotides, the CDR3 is TGTGCCAGCAGTCGCACAGGACTCTCCTACGAGCAGTACTTC. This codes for CASSRTGLSYEQYF.

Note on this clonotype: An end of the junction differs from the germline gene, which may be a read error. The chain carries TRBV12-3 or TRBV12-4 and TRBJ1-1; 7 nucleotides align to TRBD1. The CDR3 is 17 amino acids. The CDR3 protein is CVSSLATLQGGYTEAFF. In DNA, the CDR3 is TGTGTCAGCAGTTTAGCCACCCTCCAGGGGGGCTACACTGAAGCTTTCTTT.